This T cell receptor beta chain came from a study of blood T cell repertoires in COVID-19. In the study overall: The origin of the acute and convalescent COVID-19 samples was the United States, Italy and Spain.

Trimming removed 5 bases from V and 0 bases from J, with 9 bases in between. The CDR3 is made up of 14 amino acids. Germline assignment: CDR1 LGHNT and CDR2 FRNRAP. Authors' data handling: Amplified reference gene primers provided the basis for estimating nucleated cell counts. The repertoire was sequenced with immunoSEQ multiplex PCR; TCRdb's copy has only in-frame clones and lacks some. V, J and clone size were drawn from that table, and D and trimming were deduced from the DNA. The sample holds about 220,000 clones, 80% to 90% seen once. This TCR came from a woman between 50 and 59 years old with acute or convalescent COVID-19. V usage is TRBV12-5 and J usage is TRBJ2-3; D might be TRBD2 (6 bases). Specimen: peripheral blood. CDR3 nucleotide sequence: TGTGCTAGTGGTGTACGGGAGAGCACAGATACGCAGTATTTT. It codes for CASGVRESTDTQYF.